This T cell receptor (beta chain) was identified in a study of blood T cells in healthy people across ages. Study observations and caveats: More naive CD4+ cells and higher diversity were found in long-lived than in aged donors. While age rose, TCR beta diversity per million T cells dropped in a roughly linear way.

Using a J-beta primer mix together with a sample-barcoded 5' primer, a second PCR was run for 7 to 11 cycles. TCRdb called the 5' RACE reads again in MiXCR, with one record for every CDR3 protein. The data hold fewer than 1 million distinct CDR3 sequences, with under 55% observed a single time. This clonotype was picked up one time. Its antigen is currently unknown. This CDR3 contains 16 residues. Looked up from germline, CDR1 is MNHNS and CDR2 is SASEGT. V lost 4 bases, J lost 0 bases, and 10 bases lay in between. Each sample provided at least 6 micrograms of extracted total RNA. Sequencing was performed on blood. This sequence was found in a man aged 55 to 70 in good health. The chain combines TRBV6-1 with TRBJ1-6; D is unresolved. DNA for the CDR3: TGTGCCAGCAGTGCGGCGGGGAGCTCCTATAATTCACCCCTCCACTTT. As protein: CASSAAGSSYNSPLHF.